The next 5 T cell receptor beta chains were all read from a single sample in a study of T cell responses to AZD1222 COVID-19 vaccine. Profiled with immunoSEQ multiplex PCR; TCRdb holds only in-frame clones, not every one. The sample comprises 150,000 to 200,000 clones, over 90% of which are singletons, and under 2.5% rests with the top ten. The specimen was peripheral blood, collected on day 0 of AZD1222 vaccination. Receptors were obtained from an adult in good health.

Note on this clone: The same CDR3 can be traced to other DNA sequences in this sample. The chain links TRBV18 to TRBJ1-1; 7 nucleotides match TRBD1. This CDR3 has 14 amino acids. Per the germline V gene, CDR1 is KGHSH and CDR2 is LQKENI. V lost 3 bases, J lost 0 bases, and 1 base stayed unmatched. DNA for the CDR3: TGTGCCAGCTCACCGGGACAGCTGAACACTGAAGCTTTCTTT. Residues: CASSPGQLNTEAFF.

In nucleotides, the CDR3 is TGTGCCCCCTCTTCTCCGGGGGAAGAGAATGGCTACACCTTC. Its protein is CAPSSPGEENGYTF. This chain connects TRBV10-3 to TRBJ1-2; a possible D gene is TRBD1 (5 bases). The V gene lost 11 bases and the J gene lost 6 bases, with 22 bases spanning the gap. Germline CDR1 and CDR2: ENHRY and SYGVKD. The CDR3 is 14 amino acids.

This chain connects TRBV4-1 to TRBJ1-1; possibly TRBD1 for D (5 bases). CDR1 is MGHRA, CDR2 YSYEKL, per germline. The CDR3 runs to 14 residues. With 4 bases removed from V and 6 bases from J, the gap between germline ends came to 15 bases. CDR3 protein: CASSPFGGVPEAFF. The CDR3, as DNA: TGCGCCAGCAGCCCCTTTGGAGGGGTTCCTGAAGCTTTCTTT.

The chain employs TRBV28 and TRBJ2-1; 8 positions match TRBD1. The V and J ends lost 5 bases and 7 bases, in that order; junction bases with no gene match: 13. The CDR3 has 16 residues. CDR1 and CDR2 (germline): MDHEN, SYDVKM. This CDR3 is CASSRASGRGLNEQFF. CDR3 DNA: TGTGCCAGCAGTCGGGCCAGCGGCAGGGGGCTGAATGAGCAGTTCTTC.

The chain employs TRBV11-3 and TRBJ2-7; unclear D gene. This CDR3 has 13 amino acids. CDR1 and CDR2 from the germline V gene are SGHNT and YENEEA. Trimming removed 1 base at V and 2 bases at J, with 6 bases between. This chain's CDR3 is CASSLGLPYEQYF. For the CDR3, the DNA is TGTGCCAGCAGCTTAGGACTCCCCTACGAGCAGTACTTC.